This entry describes one TCR beta chain. Relative to the germline gene, one junction end is altered; a read error may explain this. The sample originates from a study of T cells after yellow fever vaccination. Study summary: The authors prepared low-cell-number fractions using SMART-Seq v4 Ultra Low Input.

TCRdb independently ran MiXCR on the 5' RACE reads; one entry per CDR3 protein. The sample includes under 700,000 distinct CDR3 sequences, about a sixth of them seen just once. This clonotype was sampled from a young man who received the YFV17D yellow fever vaccine. Material: PBMCs, obtained less than 6 days after the first yellow fever vaccination.

Here the CDR3 reads CASSLKEAQYF. The CDR3 DNA sequence: TGTGCCAGCAGCTTAAAAGAGGCCCAGTACTTC. This chain joins TRBV7-9 and TRBJ2-5; no definite D call. Germline CDR1 is SEHNR and CDR2 is FQNEAQ (reference sequence). The CDR3 has 11 amino acids.